The 15 T cell receptor beta chains below all came from one sample that was sequenced in a study of shared clonotypes between healthy human individuals. Data came from immunoSEQ multiplex PCR; TCRdb stores just in-frame clones and leaves some out. Found here are roughly 1,500,000 clones, around 98% of them singletons; the top ten hold around 0.47%. The sequenced material came from naive CD4+ T cells sorted from blood. Subset here: CD45RA+ positively selected. Receptor source: a man aged 25 to 40 in good health.

V is TRBV11-3 and J is TRBJ2-1; maybe TRBD2 (6 bases). V lost 7 bases and J 4 bases, leaving 11 bases between the germline ends. This CDR3 has 13 residues. The V gene's germline CDR1 is SGHNT and CDR2 YENEEA. As DNA, the CDR3 is TGTGCCAGCATCTGGGACTTTTACAATGAGCAGTTCTTC. Its protein is CASIWDFYNEQFF.

As concerns this clone: Within the sample, other DNA sequences also encode this same CDR3. The rearrangement links TRBV9 to TRBJ2-7; D gene ambiguous. CDR1 and CDR2 (germline): SGDLS, YYNGEE. This CDR3 contains 14 residues. V was trimmed by 0 bases and J by 0 bases, leaving 7 bases between them. In DNA, the CDR3 is TGTGCCAGCAGCGTAGACCCAACCTCCTACGAGCAGTACTTC. Protein sequence: CASSVDPTSYEQYF.

Worth noting for this clone: One end of the junction does not line up with germline, which may come from a read error. The chain recombines TRBV7-7 with TRBJ2-7; D is possibly TRBD2 (7 bases). CDR3 size: 11 residues. From germline, CDR1 is SSHAT and CDR2 FNYEAQ (reference sequence). CDR3 nucleotide sequence: TGTGCTAGCAGCGCCGGGGGGCCGCAGTACTTC. Residues: CASSAGGPQYF.

V gene TRBV6-1 combines with J gene TRBJ2-5; D uncertain. This CDR3 comprises 15 residues. The V and J ends lost 0 bases and 1 base respectively, with 9 bases between them. CDR1 is MNHNS and CDR2 is SASEGT in the germline V gene. The CDR3 region has the DNA TGTGCCAGCAGTGAAGCAATCACGTTCCAAGAGACCCAGTACTTC. Translated: CASSEAITFQETQYF.

This clone occurred once. V is TRBV29-1 and J is TRBJ2-5; a possible D gene is TRBD2 (5 bases). Germline CDR1 SQVTM, CDR2 ANQGSEA. Trimming took 6 bases from V and 5 from J, leaving 16 bases between them. The CDR3 contains 13 residues. The CDR3 sequence is CSVADGVGETQYF. CDR3 in DNA: TGCAGCGTAGCGGACGGTGTGGGGGAGACCCAGTACTTC.

This chain links TRBV2 with TRBJ2-1; D might be TRBD2 (6 bases). Germline CDR1 is SNHLY and CDR2 is FYNNEI. Trimming stripped 5 bases from V and 0 bases from J, with 17 bases between. This CDR3 contains 17 residues. CDR3 amino acids: CASSQYKLGGSYNEQFF. CDR3 in DNA: TGTGCCAGCAGTCAATATAAGTTGGGAGGCTCCTACAATGAGCAGTTCTTC.

The genes are TRBV6-5 and TRBJ2-7; 12 nucleotides align to TRBD1. Germline V gene sequence: CDR1 MNHEY, CDR2 SVGAGI. This CDR3 comprises 16 residues. The junction had 4 bases not matched to a gene; V was cut back by 2 bases and J by 2 bases. The CDR3 region is CASSYRGQGAAYEQYF. DNA of the CDR3: TGTGCCAGCAGTTACCGGGGACAGGGGGCTGCCTACGAGCAGTACTTC.

The chain employs TRBV6-5 and TRBJ2-1; the D gene is possibly TRBD2 (6 bases). This CDR3 spans 14 amino acids. Trimming left V 3 bases short and J 14 bases short, with 20 bases between. CDR1 is MNHEY and CDR2 is SVGAGI in the germline V gene. CDR3 protein: CASSYTRGSAVKFF. Here the CDR3 DNA reads TGTGCCAGCAGTTATACTCGGGGGAGCGCGGTAAAGTTCTTC.

This clone was observed once. V and J are TRBV18 and TRBJ2-3, with 9 bases fitting TRBD1. Losses at the gene ends were 0 bases for V and 1 base for J; bases not matched to a gene: 8. This CDR3 contains 18 residues. Germline assignment: CDR1 KGHSH and CDR2 LQKENI. CDR3 nucleotides: TGTGCCAGCTCACCACCGGGACAGGGAGGGTTTGGCACAGATACGCAGTATTTT. Amino acids: CASSPPGQGGFGTDTQYF.

The CDR3 sequence is CASSAIGTGRAKNIQYF. The CDR3 DNA is TGTGCCAGCAGTGCCATCGGGACAGGGAGAGCCAAAAACATTCAGTACTTC. The genes are TRBV6-1 and TRBJ2-4, with 9 positions matching TRBD1. CDR3 size: 17 residues. Germline lookup yields CDR1 MNHNS and CDR2 SASEGT. J was trimmed by 0 bases and V by 4 bases; bases with no gene match: 7.

In this sample, this clone turned up once. Other DNA variants within this sample encode the same CDR3. The chain recombines TRBV27 with TRBJ2-7; D is perhaps TRBD2 (5 bases). Trimming stripped 1 base from V and 0 bases from J, with 7 bases between. Germline V gene sequence: CDR1 MNHEY, CDR2 SMNVEV (reference sequence). The CDR3 covers 14 residues. The CDR3: CASSLLLGSYEQYF. For the CDR3, the DNA is TGTGCCAGCAGTTTATTACTAGGCTCCTACGAGCAGTACTTC.

The chain joins TRBV6-5 to TRBJ2-7; possible D gene TRBD2, 6 bases. Trimming removed 1 base from V and 2 bases from J, with 12 bases in between. The CDR3 is 15 residues long. Germline values: CDR1 MNHEY, CDR2 SVGAGI. The CDR3 DNA sequence: TGTGCCAGCAGTTACTTCGGCGGGGTACCCTACGAGCAGTACTTC. This encodes CASSYFGGVPYEQYF.

This chain connects TRBV30 to TRBJ2-7; D may be TRBD1 or TRBD2 (5 bases each). Trimming took 3 bases from V and 2 from J, leaving 8 bases between them. The CDR3 consists of 12 residues. CDR1 and CDR2 from the germline V gene are GTSNPN and SVGIG (reference sequence). The CDR3 DNA sequence: TGTGCCTGGAGGGGGGATACCTACGAGCAGTACTTC. Translated: CAWRGDTYEQYF.

The gene calls are TRBV27 and TRBJ1-5, with D possibly TRBD1 on 6 matching bases. Per germline, CDR1 MNHEY and CDR2 SMNVEV (reference sequence). V gave up 4 bases and J gave up 6 bases, with 13 bases separating them. The CDR3 length is 14 residues. In DNA form, the CDR3 reads TGTGCCAGCAGTTCTTACAGGGATTTTCAGCCCCAGCATTTT. This encodes CASSSYRDFQPQHF.

This sequence joins TRBV11-2 and TRBJ2-1; no reliable D call. V lost 1 base and J 4 bases, leaving 5 bases between the germline ends. This CDR3 comprises 13 residues. The germline V gene has CDR1 SGHAT and CDR2 FQNNGV. The CDR3 is CASSLVSYNEQFF. In DNA form, the CDR3 reads TGTGCCAGCAGCTTAGTCTCTTACAATGAGCAGTTCTTC.